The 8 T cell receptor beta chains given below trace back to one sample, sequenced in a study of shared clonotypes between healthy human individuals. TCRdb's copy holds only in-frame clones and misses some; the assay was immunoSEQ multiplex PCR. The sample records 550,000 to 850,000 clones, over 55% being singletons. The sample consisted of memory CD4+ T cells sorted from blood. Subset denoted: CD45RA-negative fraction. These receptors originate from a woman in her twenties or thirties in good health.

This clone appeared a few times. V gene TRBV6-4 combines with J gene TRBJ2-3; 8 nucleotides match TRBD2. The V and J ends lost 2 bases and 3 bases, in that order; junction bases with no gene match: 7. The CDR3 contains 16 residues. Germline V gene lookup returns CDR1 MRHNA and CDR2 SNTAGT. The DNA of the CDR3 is TGTGCCAGCAGTGACCAAGCGGGAGTAGAGACAGATACGCAGTATTTT. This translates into CASSDQAGVETDTQYF.

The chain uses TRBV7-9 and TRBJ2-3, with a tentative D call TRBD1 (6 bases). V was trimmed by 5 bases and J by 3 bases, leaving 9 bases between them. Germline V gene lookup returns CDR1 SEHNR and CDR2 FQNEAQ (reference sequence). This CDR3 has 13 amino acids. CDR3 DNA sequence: TGTGCCAGCAGCATGGACAGTACAGATACGCAGTATTTT. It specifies CASSMDSTDTQYF.

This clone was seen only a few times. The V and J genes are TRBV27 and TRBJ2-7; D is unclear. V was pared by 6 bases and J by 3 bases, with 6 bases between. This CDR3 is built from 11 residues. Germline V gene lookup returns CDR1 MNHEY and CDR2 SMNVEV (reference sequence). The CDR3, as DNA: TGTGCCAGCAGATCACACTACGAGCAGTACTTC. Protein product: CASRSHYEQYF.

The CDR3 is CASSYGVSYGYTF. CDR3 DNA sequence: TGTGCCAGCAGTTACGGAGTTTCCTATGGCTACACCTTC. This chain joins TRBV6-5 and TRBJ1-2; D not resolved. There are 13 residues in the CDR3. Trimming took 2 bases from V and 4 from J, leaving 8 bases between them. Germline V gene sequence: CDR1 MNHEY, CDR2 SVGAGI.

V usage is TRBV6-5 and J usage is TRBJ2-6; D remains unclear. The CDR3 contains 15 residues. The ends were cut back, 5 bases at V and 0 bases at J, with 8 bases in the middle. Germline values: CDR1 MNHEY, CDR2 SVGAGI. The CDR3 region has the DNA TGTGCCAGCAGTCGACTTAGCTCTGGGGCCAACGTCCTGACTTTC. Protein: CASSRLSSGANVLTF.

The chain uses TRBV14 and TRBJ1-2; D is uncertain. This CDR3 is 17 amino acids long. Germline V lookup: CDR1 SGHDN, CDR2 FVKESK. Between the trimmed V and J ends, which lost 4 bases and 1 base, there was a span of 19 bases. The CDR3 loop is CASSPYSWWLHNYGYTF. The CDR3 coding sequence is TGTGCCAGCAGCCCGTACTCATGGTGGCTTCATAACTATGGCTACACCTTC.

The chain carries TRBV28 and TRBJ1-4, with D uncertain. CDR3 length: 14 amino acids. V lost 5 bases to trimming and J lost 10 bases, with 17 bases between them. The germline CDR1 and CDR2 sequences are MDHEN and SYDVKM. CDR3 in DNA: TGTGCCAGCAGTGACCGGCCCCCACGCGGAAAACTGTTTTTT. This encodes CASSDRPPRGKLFF.

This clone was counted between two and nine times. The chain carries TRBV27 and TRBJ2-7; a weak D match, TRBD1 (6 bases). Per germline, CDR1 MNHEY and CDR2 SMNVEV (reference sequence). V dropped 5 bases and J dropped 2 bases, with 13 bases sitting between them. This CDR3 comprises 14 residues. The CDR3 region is CASSGLDSPYEQYF. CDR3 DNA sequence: TGTGCCAGCAGTGGCCTGGACAGCCCCTACGAGCAGTACTTC.